This TCR beta chain stems from a study of cytotoxic CD8 clonotypes in ibrutinib-treated CLL. General study findings and limits: Different sampling times were used for sustained-remission and progressing patients. Baseline levels of clonality went above those of age-matched healthy donors and moved with circulating CD8+ T-cell counts. Whereas clonality rose at ibrutinib response, it declined toward baseline at progression.

As regards this clone: The target antigen is unknown.

The V gene's germline CDR1 is DFQATT and CDR2 SNEGSKA (reference sequence). This CDR3 has 11 residues. V was pared by 2 bases and J by 3 bases, with 4 bases between. Method: immunoSEQ multiplex PCR; TCRdb's copy keeps in-frame clones and lacks some. The table shows 150,000 or so clones, with about 84% occurring only once. The TCR originated in a human donor with chronic lymphocytic leukemia. The source was PBMCs, collected after 36 months of ibrutinib treatment. V usage is TRBV20-1 and J usage is TRBJ1-2, with D unclear. In DNA form, the CDR3 reads TGCAGTGCTAGAAGGCACTATGGCTACACCTTC. It translates to CSARRHYGYTF.